The sequence of this T cell receptor beta chain was determined in a study of blood T cell repertoires in COVID-19. How the authors handled the data: Estimates of nucleated cell counts were drawn from the amplification of reference gene primers. Profiling relied on immunoSEQ multiplex PCR, and the TCRdb table lists in-frame clones only, not all of them. V and J calls and clone size are those listed in that table; D and trimming were worked out from the DNA. The sample records roughly 250,000 clones, just under 90% being singletons. A note on this clone: Other DNA sequences in the sample encode the same CDR3.

The source material was peripheral blood. The clonotype originates from a woman aged 40 to 55 with acute or convalescent COVID-19.

The CDR3 sequence is CASSYSRSNQPQHF. In DNA form, the CDR3 reads TGTGCCAGCAGTTACTCCAGGAGCAATCAGCCCCAGCATTTT. This chain links TRBV6-5 with TRBJ1-5; D unclear. V lost 0 bases to trimming and J lost 1 base, with 4 bases between them. The CDR3 has 14 amino acids. Germline CDR1 MNHEY, CDR2 SVGAGI.